The T cell receptor (beta chain) under discussion was sequenced for a study of T-cell memory formation after mild COVID-19. For the study at large: In these data, TCR clusters were largely donor specific. Study-wide results and limits: The study found contracting CD4+ clones mainly in CM and EM and contracting CD8+ clones in EMRA. Clones that contracted from day 15 to 85 had balanced CD4/CD8; later expanders were CD4+ biased. Cross-reactive memory appears to have joined, as suggested by some responding clones showing up in pre-infection memory.

From the 5' RACE reads, TCRdb called clonotypes with MiXCR, one entry per CDR3 protein. The sample has 380,000 or so distinct CDR3 sequences; approximately 15% are singletons. Points on this clonotype: What it binds is not known.

With V trimmed by 5 bases and J by 1 base, 7 bases remained unmatched. Per germline, CDR1 SGHVS and CDR2 FNYEAQ. The CDR3 is 16 residues long. The sequenced material came from PBMCs or a T cell subset sorted from them (not recorded which). This receptor was taken from a man younger than 35 who had mild COVID-19 (a few samples of this study predate the infection). Cell type and time point are not known. The rearrangement links TRBV7-6 to TRBJ1-1; 10 bases line up with TRBD1. DNA of the CDR3: TGTGCCAGCAGCCGGGACAGGGGCTGGGGGAACACTGAAGCTTTCTTT. Protein sequence: CASSRDRGWGNTEAFF. Looking up the rest from reference TRBV7-6 and TRBJ1-1 gives the full variable domain: GAGVSQSPRYKVTKRGQDVALRCDPISGHVSLYWYRQALGQGPEFLTYFNYEAQQDKSGLPNDRFSAERPEGSISTLTIQRTEQRDSAMYRCASSRDRGWGNTEAFFGQGTRLTVV.